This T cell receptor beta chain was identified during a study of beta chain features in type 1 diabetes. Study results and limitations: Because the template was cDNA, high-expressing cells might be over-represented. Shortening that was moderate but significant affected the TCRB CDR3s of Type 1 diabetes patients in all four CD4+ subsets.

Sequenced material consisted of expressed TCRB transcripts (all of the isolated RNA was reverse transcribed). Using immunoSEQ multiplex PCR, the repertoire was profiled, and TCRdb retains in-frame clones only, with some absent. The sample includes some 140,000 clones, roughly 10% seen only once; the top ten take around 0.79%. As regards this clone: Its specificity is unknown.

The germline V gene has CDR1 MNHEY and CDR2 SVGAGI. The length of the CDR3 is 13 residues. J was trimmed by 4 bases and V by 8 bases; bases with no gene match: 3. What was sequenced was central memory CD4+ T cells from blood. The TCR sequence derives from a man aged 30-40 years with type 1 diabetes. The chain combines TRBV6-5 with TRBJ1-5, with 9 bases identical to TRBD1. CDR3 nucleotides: TGTGCCAGCCGACAGGGGGAGAATCAGCCCCAGCATTTT. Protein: CASRQGENQPQHF.